Below are 25 T cell receptor beta chains sequenced from a single sample in a study of cytomegalovirus exposure and HLA in healthy donors. PCR was performed using 60 Vbeta and 13 Jbeta primers. The assay was immunoSEQ multiplex PCR, and TCRdb's table has in-frame clones only and misses some. The profile shows around 200,000 clones, approximately 86% of them singletons. The sequencing sample was made of PBMCs. These receptors all come from a woman aged 30 to 39 in good health and CMV-seronegative.

The chain combines TRBV7-8 with TRBJ2-7; D not certain. The CDR3 is 17 residues long. The V gene lost 2 bases and the J gene lost 2 bases, with 19 bases spanning the gap. CDR1 SGHVS and CDR2 FQNEAQ come from the germline V gene. The CDR3 sequence is CASSLITDQHLPYEQYF. CDR3 in DNA: TGTGCCAGCAGCTTAATCACAGATCAACACCTCCCCTACGAGCAGTACTTC.

The table lists this clone with a few counts. This chain uses TRBV29-1 with TRBJ2-3, with D possibly TRBD1 on 6 matching bases. Germline CDR1 is SQVTM and CDR2 is ANQGSEA. This CDR3 comprises 12 residues. With 8 bases removed from V and 6 bases from J, the gap between germline ends came to 15 bases. CDR3 sequence (DNA): TGCAGCTCGACCAGGGGTGGGGATACGCAGTATTTT. Amino acids: CSSTRGGDTQYF.

The chain uses TRBV27 and TRBJ2-1; 9 nucleotides align to TRBD2. The length of the CDR3 is 16 residues. The V and J ends lost 0 bases and 2 bases, in that order; junction bases with no gene match: 2. Germline V CDR1 and CDR2: MNHEY, SMNVEV (reference sequence). The CDR3, as DNA: TGTGCCAGCAGTTTATCGGGCGGGAGGGCCTACAATGAGCAGTTCTTC. Translation gives CASSLSGGRAYNEQFF.

This clone was counted only a few times. The chain has TRBV5-6 and TRBJ2-2; D is uncertain. Trimming shortened V by 5 bases and J by 0 bases, and 11 bases separated the two germline ends. Germline V gene lookup returns CDR1 SGHDT and CDR2 YYEEEE. The CDR3 consists of 15 residues. The CDR3 DNA follows: TGTGCCAGCAGGCAATCCCCTACGAACACCGGGGAGCTGTTTTTT. This codes for CASRQSPTNTGELFF. The full variable domain, completed using reference TRBV5-6 and TRBJ2-2, is DAGVTQSPTHLIKTRGQQVTLRCSPKSGHDTVSWYQQALGQGPQFIFQYYEEEERQRGNFPDRFSGHQFPNYSSELNVNALLLGDSALYLCASRQSPTNTGELFFGEGSRLTVL.

This rearrangement joins TRBV5-1 to TRBJ1-4, with TRBD1 identical over 9 bases. CDR1 is SGHRS and CDR2 is YFSETQ in the germline V gene. The CDR3 covers 15 residues. Losses at the gene ends were 2 bases for V and 7 bases for J; bases not matched to a gene: 6. The CDR3 nucleotides are TGCGCCAGCAGCTTAGAGGGACAGGGACTTGAAAAACTGTTTTTT. This encodes CASSLEGQGLEKLFF.

This clone showed up just a few times. The chain carries TRBV6-6 and TRBJ2-7; D is ambiguous. The V end was cut by 2 bases, the J end by 7 bases, with 12 bases between. The CDR3 has 13 amino acids. Germline assignment: CDR1 MNHNY and CDR2 SVGAGI (reference sequence). The CDR3 coding sequence is TGTGCCAGCAGTTACACGCCAGGCAGAGAGCAGTACTTC. It specifies CASSYTPGREQYF.

This clone was counted once. V usage is TRBV6-5 and J usage is TRBJ2-7, with 9 bases fitting TRBD1. The CDR3 length is 14 residues. Losses at the gene ends were 11 bases for V and 5 bases for J; bases not matched to a gene: 13. The V gene's germline CDR1 is MNHEY and CDR2 SVGAGI. CDR3: CAVNPGTGPNEQYF. In DNA form, the CDR3 reads TGTGCCGTTAACCCCGGGACAGGGCCCAACGAGCAGTACTTC.

V gene TRBV28 combines with J gene TRBJ2-1; the match to TRBD2 covers 8 bases. V dropped 6 bases and J dropped 3; count of bases not matched to a gene: 16. This CDR3 has 18 residues. Germline assignment: CDR1 MDHEN and CDR2 SYDVKM. The CDR3 here is CASSSLIAAGEHYNEQFF. The CDR3, as DNA: TGTGCCAGCAGCTCCTTAATAGCAGCGGGAGAACACTACAATGAGCAGTTCTTC.

The gene calls are TRBV7-9 and TRBJ2-3; D may be TRBD2 (6 bases). There are 14 residues in the CDR3. Germline CDR1 and CDR2: SEHNR and FQNEAQ (reference sequence). The V and J ends lost 3 bases and 4 bases respectively, with 11 bases between them. Written as DNA, the CDR3 is TGTGCCAGCAGCTTCGCCGGGAGTCCAGATACGCAGTATTTT. It specifies CASSFAGSPDTQYF.

The chain couples TRBV7-9 to TRBJ1-1; no definite D call. Germline V gene sequence: CDR1 SEHNR, CDR2 FQNEAQ (reference sequence). CDR3 length equals 12 residues. V shed 8 bases and J shed 4 bases, with 11 bases lying between them. The DNA for the CDR3 is TGTGCCAGCTGTCTAGAGGGCACTGAAGCTTTCTTT. As protein: CASCLEGTEAFF.

This clone came up once. The chain recombines TRBV9 with TRBJ2-3; tentative D call: TRBD2 (6 bases). Trimming cost V 4 bases and J 0 bases, with 15 bases left between them. The CDR3 consists of 16 residues. The germline V gene has CDR1 SGDLS and CDR2 YYNGEE. As DNA, the CDR3 is TGTGCCAGCAGCCAAGCGGGCGGGCATAGCACAGATACGCAGTATTTT. It translates to CASSQAGGHSTDTQYF.

This clone showed up just once. This chain joins TRBV2 and TRBJ1-2; TRBD1 aligns across 9 bases. The CDR3 is 15 amino acids. Germline loops: CDR1 SNHLY, CDR2 FYNNEI. Germline trimming cut 6 bases from V and 5 bases from J; bases unmatched to any gene: 10. The CDR3 nucleotides read TGTGCCAGCAGCACAACAGGGGGCGCCAGGTATGGCTACACCTTC. Its protein product is CASSTTGGARYGYTF.

The rearrangement links TRBV28 to TRBJ2-5, with D maybe TRBD2 (6 bases). The CDR3 is made up of 16 amino acids. Trimming pared 10 bases from V and 5 bases from J, leaving 26 bases between. Germline values: CDR1 MDHEN, CDR2 SYDVKM. The CDR3 is CATAGRVWRLGETQYF. The CDR3 DNA sequence: TGTGCCACCGCGGGGCGCGTGTGGCGGCTCGGGGAGACCCAGTACTTC.

V and J are TRBV5-1 and TRBJ2-3; 8 bases agree with TRBD1. Germline CDR1 reads SGHRS; CDR2 reads YFSETQ. The CDR3 totals 17 residues. V trimming: 2 bases; J trimming: 4 bases; junction bases outside the gene matches: 12. In nucleotides, the CDR3 is TGCGCCAGCAGCTTCTACCGGGACAGGTCTCCGCCAGATACGCAGTATTTT. It yields the protein CASSFYRDRSPPDTQYF.

CDR3 DNA sequence: TGTGCCAGCACACGTGCAGGCTACTCTGGAAACACCATATATTTT. Translation gives CASTRAGYSGNTIYF. The chain recombines TRBV28 with TRBJ1-3; D unresolved. Germline loops: CDR1 MDHEN, CDR2 SYDVKM. V shed 7 bases and J shed 0 bases, with 13 bases lying between them. This CDR3 is built from 15 residues.

The rearrangement uses TRBV29-1 and TRBJ1-1, with 7 bases that match TRBD1. V lost 7 bases to trimming and J lost 5 bases; unmatched junction nucleotides: 4. The CDR3 has 11 amino acids. From germline, CDR1 is SQVTM and CDR2 ANQGSEA. CDR3 loop: CSAYRGTEAFF. The CDR3 coding sequence is TGCAGCGCCTACAGGGGAACTGAAGCTTTCTTT.

The table lists this clone with a few counts. The chain employs TRBV7-8 and TRBJ2-3, with TRBD1 matching over 9 bases. Germline CDR1 and CDR2: SGHVS and FQNEAQ. The CDR3 consists of 15 residues. The ends lost 6 bases at V and 0 bases at J; junction bases unmatched: 4. The CDR3, as DNA: TGTGCCAGCAGACAGGGGGCGCTCAGCACAGATACGCAGTATTTT. As protein: CASRQGALSTDTQYF. The variable domain in full, with the rest retrieved from reference TRBV7-8 and TRBJ2-3, is GAGVSQSPRYKVAKRGQDVALRCDPISGHVSLFWYQQALGQGPEFLTYFQNEAQLDKSGLPSDRFFAERPEGSVSTLKIQRTQQEDSAVYLCASRQGALSTDTQYFGPGTRLTVL.

The chain employs TRBV9 and TRBJ2-2, with TRBD2 identical over 7 bases. V lost 3 bases, J lost 3 bases, and 11 bases stayed unmatched. The CDR3 has 17 residues. Germline V gene sequence: CDR1 SGDLS, CDR2 YYNGEE. The DNA for the CDR3 is TGTGCCAGCAGCGGACTAGGAACCGCGGGAGACACCGGGGAGCTGTTTTTT. Amino acid sequence: CASSGLGTAGDTGELFF.

This chain joins TRBV7-9 and TRBJ2-3; tentative D call: TRBD2 (6 bases). The V gene's germline CDR1 is SEHNR and CDR2 FQNEAQ (reference sequence). The CDR3 spans 18 residues. Trimming shortened V by 1 base and J by 2 bases, and 19 bases separated the two germline ends. CDR3 nucleotide sequence: TGTGCCAGCAGCTTAGTTTCCCGGGGAGCGGGCCTCACAGATACGCAGTATTTT. It translates to CASSLVSRGAGLTDTQYF.

This chain links TRBV11-3 with TRBJ2-1, with 7 bases that match TRBD2. Germline lookup yields CDR1 SGHNT and CDR2 YENEEA. The CDR3 runs 15 residues. With 5 bases clipped from V and 4 bases from J, the junction kept 8 bases outside the gene matches. The CDR3 spells CASSPREGGYNEQFF. CDR3 nucleotides: TGTGCCAGCAGCCCCAGGGAGGGCGGGTACAATGAGCAGTTCTTC.

V usage is TRBV11-3 and J usage is TRBJ2-1, with 8 bases lining up with TRBD1. V shed 5 bases, J shed 8 bases, and the junction held 5 bases outside the gene matches. The CDR3 loop spans 13 amino acids. Germline V gene data show CDR1 as SGHNT and CDR2 as YENEEA. CDR3 protein: CASSGDRGDEQFF. Written as DNA, the CDR3 is TGTGCCAGCAGCGGCGACAGGGGAGATGAGCAGTTCTTC.

This clone was found once. This sequence joins TRBV19 and TRBJ2-3; 9 bases map to TRBD1. V lost 10 bases to trimming and J lost 3 bases; unmatched junction nucleotides: 5. Germline loops: CDR1 LNHDA, CDR2 SQIVND (reference sequence). There are 13 residues in the CDR3. This chain's CDR3 is CAISGTGTDTQYF. The CDR3 bases are TGTGCCATATCCGGGACAGGGACAGATACGCAGTATTTT.

The chain is built from TRBV5-4 and TRBJ1-2; 7 positions match TRBD1. Germline V gene data show CDR1 as SGHNT and CDR2 as YYREEE (reference sequence). V trimming: 4 bases; J trimming: 3 bases; junction bases outside the gene matches: 3. The CDR3 covers 13 residues. The CDR3 loop reads CASSNTGDYGYTF. The CDR3 coding sequence is TGTGCCAGCAGCAATACAGGGGACTATGGCTACACCTTC.

CDR3 sequence: CASAGPSSYNEQFF. The CDR3, as DNA: TGTGCCAGCGCGGGCCCAAGCTCCTACAATGAGCAGTTCTTC. The rearrangement joins TRBV5-4 to TRBJ2-1; D is possibly TRBD2 (5 bases). The CDR3 length is 14 residues. V lost 7 bases, J lost 0 bases, and 11 bases lay in between. Germline V CDR1 and CDR2: SGHNT, YYREEE (reference sequence). Full variable domain (remainder filled in from reference TRBV5-4 and TRBJ2-1): ETGVTQSPTHLIKTRGQQVTLRCSSQSGHNTVSWYQQALGQGPQFIFQYYREEENGRGNFPPRFSGLQFPNYSSELNVNALELDDSALYLCASAGPSSYNEQFFGPGTRLTVL.

To note about this clone: One end of the junction varies from germline; a read error may be responsible. The V gene is TRBV5-1, the J gene TRBJ2-2; perhaps TRBD2 as D (5 bases). Germline V gene sequence: CDR1 SGHRS, CDR2 YFSETQ. CDR3 length: 15 amino acids. In DNA form, the CDR3 reads TGCGCCAGCAGCCAACTGACCGGGAACATCGGGGAGCTGTTTTTT. Protein: CASSQLTGNIGELFF.